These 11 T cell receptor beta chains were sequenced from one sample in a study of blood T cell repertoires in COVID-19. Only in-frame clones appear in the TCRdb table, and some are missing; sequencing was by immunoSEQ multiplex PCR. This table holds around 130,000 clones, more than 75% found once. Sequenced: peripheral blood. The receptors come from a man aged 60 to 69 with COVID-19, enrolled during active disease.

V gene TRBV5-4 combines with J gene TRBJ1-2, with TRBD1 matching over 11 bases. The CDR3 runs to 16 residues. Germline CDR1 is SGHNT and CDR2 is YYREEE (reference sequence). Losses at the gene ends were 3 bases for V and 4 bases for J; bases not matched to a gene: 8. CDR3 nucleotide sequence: TGTGCCAGCAGCTATGGGGACAGGGGGACCCTCTATGGCTACACCTTC. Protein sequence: CASSYGDRGTLYGYTF.

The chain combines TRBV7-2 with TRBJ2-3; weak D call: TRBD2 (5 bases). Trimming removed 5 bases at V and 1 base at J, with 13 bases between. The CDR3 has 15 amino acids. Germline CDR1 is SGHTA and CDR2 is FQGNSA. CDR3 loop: CASSPPGTGTDTQYF. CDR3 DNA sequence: TGTGCCAGCAGCCCACCGGGAACGGGCACAGATACGCAGTATTTT.

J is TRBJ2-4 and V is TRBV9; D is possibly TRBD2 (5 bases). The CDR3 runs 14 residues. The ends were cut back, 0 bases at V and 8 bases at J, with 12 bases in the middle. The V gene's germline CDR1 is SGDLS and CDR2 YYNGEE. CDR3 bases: TGTGCCAGCAGCGTAGGAGACTACGGGTACATTCAGTACTTC. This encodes CASSVGDYGYIQYF.

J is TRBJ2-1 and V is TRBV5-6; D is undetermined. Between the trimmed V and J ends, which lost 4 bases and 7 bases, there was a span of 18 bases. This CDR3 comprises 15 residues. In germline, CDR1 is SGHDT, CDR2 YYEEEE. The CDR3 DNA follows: TGTGCCAGCAGCCCCGCAAACTGGCGGAAAAATGAGCAGTTCTTC. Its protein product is CASSPANWRKNEQFF.

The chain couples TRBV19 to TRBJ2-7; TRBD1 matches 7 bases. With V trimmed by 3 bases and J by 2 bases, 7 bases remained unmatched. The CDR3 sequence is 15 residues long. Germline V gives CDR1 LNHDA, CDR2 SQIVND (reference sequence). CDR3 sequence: CASSIRGGATYEQYF. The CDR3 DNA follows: TGTGCCAGTAGTATCCGAGGGGGCGCAACCTACGAGCAGTACTTC.

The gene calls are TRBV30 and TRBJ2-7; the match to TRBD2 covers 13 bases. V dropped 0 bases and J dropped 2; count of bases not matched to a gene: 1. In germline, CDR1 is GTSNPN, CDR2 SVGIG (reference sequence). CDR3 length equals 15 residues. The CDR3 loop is CAWSVGLAGAYEQYF. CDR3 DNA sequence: TGTGCCTGGAGTGTTGGACTAGCGGGGGCCTACGAGCAGTACTTC.

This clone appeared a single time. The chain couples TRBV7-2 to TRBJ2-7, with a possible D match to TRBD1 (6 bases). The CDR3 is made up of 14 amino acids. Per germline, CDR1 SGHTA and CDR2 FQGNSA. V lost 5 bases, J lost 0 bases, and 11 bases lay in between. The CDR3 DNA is TGTGCCAGCAGCGTCAGGGACACCTCCTACGAGCAGTACTTC. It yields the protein CASSVRDTSYEQYF.

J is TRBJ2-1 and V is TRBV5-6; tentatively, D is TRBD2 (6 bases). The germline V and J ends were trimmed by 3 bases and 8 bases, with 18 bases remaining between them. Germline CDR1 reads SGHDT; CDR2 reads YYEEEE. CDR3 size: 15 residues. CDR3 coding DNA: TGTGCCAGCAGCTCCTCCGGGACTCGGCCGGATGAGCAGTTCTTC. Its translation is CASSSSGTRPDEQFF. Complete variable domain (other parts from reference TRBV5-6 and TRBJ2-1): DAGVTQSPTHLIKTRGQQVTLRCSPKSGHDTVSWYQQALGQGPQFIFQYYEEEERQRGNFPDRFSGHQFPNYSSELNVNALLLGDSALYLCASSSSGTRPDEQFFGPGTRLTVL.

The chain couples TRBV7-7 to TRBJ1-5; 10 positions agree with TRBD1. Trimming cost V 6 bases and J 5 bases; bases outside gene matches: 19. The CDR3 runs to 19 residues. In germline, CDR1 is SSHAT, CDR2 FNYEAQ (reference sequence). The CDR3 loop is CASSIGPESGDRGDQPQHF. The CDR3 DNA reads TGTGCCAGCAGTATTGGGCCGGAGTCCGGGGACAGGGGCGATCAGCCCCAGCATTTT.

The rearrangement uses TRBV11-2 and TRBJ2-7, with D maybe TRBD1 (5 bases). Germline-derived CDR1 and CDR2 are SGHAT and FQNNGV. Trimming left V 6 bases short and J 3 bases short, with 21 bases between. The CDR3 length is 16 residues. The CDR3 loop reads CASRQWGRALVYEQYF. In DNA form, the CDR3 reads TGTGCCAGCAGACAATGGGGCAGGGCTTTGGTCTACGAGCAGTACTTC.

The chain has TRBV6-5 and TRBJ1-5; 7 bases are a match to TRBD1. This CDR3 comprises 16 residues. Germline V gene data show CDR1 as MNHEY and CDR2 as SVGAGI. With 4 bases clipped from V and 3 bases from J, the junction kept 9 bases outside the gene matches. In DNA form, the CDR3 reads TGTGCCAGCAGTTCCCGACAGGGTCAAGACAATCAGCCCCAGCATTTT. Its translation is CASSSRQGQDNQPQHF.